This T cell receptor beta chain is drawn from a study of blood T cell repertoires in COVID-19. Study context: The samples span acute and convalescent COVID-19 from the United States, Italy and Spain. From T cells, B-cell-depleted T cells, or PBMCs came the material, which was cDNA or gDNA.

Methods used by the authors: Estimation of nucleated cell counts relied on the amplification of reference gene primers. Data came from immunoSEQ multiplex PCR; TCRdb stores just in-frame clones and leaves some out. V, J and clone size are taken as reported in that table, and D and trimming were inferred from the DNA itself. In the table there are around 80,000 clones, around 80% of which are singletons. The CDR3 is 13 residues long. The V end was cut by 0 bases, the J end by 7 bases, with 10 bases between. Per germline, CDR1 SGHTS and CDR2 YDEGEE. J is TRBJ1-2 and V is TRBV5-8; D might be TRBD1 (6 bases). Material: peripheral blood. The sequence came from a man aged 55 to 69 with acute or convalescent COVID-19. The CDR3 nucleotides are TGTGCCAGCAGCTTGGGCAGGGGAAGTGGCTACACCTTC. Amino acid sequence: CASSLGRGSGYTF.